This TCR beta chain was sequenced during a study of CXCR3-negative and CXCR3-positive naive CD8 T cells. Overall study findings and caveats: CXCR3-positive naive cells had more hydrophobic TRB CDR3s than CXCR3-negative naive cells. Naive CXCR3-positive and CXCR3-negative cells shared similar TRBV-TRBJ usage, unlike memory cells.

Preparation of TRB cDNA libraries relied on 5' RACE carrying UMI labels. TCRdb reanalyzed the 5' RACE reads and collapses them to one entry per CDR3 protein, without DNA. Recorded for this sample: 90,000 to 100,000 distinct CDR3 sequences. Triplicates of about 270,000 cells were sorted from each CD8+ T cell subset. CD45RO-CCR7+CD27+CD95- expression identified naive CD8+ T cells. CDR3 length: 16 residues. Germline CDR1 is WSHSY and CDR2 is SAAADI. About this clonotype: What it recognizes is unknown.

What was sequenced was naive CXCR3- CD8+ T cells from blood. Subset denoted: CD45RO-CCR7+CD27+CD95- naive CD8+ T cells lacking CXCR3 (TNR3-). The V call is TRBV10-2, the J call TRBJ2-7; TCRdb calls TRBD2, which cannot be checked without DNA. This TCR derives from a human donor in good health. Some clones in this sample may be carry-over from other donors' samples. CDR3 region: CASSAMTAGGGDEQYF.